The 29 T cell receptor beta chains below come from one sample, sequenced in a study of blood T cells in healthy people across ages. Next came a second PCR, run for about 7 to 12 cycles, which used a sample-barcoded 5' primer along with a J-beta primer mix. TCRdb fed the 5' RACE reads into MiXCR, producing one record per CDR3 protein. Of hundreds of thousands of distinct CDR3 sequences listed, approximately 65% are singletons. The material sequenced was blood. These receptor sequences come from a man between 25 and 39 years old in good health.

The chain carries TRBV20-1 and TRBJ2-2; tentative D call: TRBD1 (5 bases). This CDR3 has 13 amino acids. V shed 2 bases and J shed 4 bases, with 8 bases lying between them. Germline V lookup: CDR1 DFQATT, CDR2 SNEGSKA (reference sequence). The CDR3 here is CSARSGITGELFF. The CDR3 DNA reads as TGCAGTGCTAGATCAGGGATCACCGGGGAGCTGTTTTTT.

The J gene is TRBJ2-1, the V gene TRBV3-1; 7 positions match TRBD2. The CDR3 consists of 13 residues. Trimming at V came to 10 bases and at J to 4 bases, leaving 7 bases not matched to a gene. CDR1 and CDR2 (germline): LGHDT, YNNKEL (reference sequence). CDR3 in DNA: TGTGCCACCGTGGACGGGGGGTACAATGAGCAGTTCTTC. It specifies CATVDGGYNEQFF.

The CDR3 loop is CASSRRTEQETQYF. The CDR3, as DNA: TGTGCCAGCAGCCGCCGGACAGAGCAAGAGACCCAGTACTTC. The V gene is TRBV7-2, the J gene TRBJ2-5; tentative D call: TRBD1 (6 bases). The CDR3 totals 14 residues. Per germline, CDR1 SGHTA and CDR2 FQGNSA. V lost 5 bases to trimming and J lost 2 bases, with 12 bases between them.

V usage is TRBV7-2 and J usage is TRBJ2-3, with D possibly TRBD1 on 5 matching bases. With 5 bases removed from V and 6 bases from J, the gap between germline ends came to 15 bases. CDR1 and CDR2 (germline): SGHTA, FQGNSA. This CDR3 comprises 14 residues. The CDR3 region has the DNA TGTGCCAGCAGCCTGGTAGGGGAAGAGGATACGCAGTATTTT. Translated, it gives CASSLVGEEDTQYF.

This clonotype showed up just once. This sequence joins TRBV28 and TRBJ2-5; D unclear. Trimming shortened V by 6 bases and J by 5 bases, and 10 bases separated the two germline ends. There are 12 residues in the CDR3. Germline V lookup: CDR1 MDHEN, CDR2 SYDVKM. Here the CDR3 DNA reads TGTGCCAGCAGGGGTTCCCGGGAGACCCAGTACTTC. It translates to CASRGSRETQYF.

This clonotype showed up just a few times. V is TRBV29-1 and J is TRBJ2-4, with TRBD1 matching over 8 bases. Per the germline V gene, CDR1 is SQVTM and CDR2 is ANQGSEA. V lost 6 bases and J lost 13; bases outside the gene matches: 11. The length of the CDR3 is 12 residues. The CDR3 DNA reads TGCAGCGTCGGACAGGGAACGAGAGAGCAGTACTTC. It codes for CSVGQGTREQYF.

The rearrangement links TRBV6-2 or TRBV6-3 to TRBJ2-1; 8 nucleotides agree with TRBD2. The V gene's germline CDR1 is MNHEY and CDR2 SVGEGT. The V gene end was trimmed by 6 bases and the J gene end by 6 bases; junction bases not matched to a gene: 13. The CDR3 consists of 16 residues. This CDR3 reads CASRVFAGGLSNEQFF. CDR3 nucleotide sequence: TGTGCCAGCAGAGTATTTGCGGGGGGTCTCAGCAATGAGCAGTTCTTC.

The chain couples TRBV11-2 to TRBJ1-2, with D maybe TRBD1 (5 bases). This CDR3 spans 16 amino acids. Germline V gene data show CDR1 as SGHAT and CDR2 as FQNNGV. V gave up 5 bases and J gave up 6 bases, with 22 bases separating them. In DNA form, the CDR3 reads TGTGCCAGCAGCCCCTCACCCCGGGGCCCTAGGAATGGCTACACCTTC. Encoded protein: CASSPSPRGPRNGYTF.

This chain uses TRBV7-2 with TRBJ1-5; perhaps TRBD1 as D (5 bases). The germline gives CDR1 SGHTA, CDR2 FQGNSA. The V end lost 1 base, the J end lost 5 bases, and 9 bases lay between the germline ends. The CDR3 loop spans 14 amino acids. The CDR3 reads CASSLGGGDQPQHF. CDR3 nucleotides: TGTGCCAGCAGCTTAGGAGGAGGGGATCAGCCCCAGCATTTT. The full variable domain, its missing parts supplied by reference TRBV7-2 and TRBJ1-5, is GAGVSQSPSNKVTEKGKDVELRCDPISGHTALYWYRQSLGQGLEFLIYFQGNSAPDKSGLPSDRFSAERTGGSVSTLTIQRTQQEDSAVYLCASSLGGGDQPQHFGDGTRLSIL.

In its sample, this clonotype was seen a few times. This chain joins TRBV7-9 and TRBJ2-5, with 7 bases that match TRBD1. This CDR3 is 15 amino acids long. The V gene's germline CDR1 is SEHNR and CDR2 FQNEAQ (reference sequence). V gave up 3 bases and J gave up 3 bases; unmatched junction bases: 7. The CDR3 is CASSFPWDREETQYF. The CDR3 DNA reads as TGTGCCAGCAGCTTCCCCTGGGACAGAGAAGAGACCCAGTACTTC.

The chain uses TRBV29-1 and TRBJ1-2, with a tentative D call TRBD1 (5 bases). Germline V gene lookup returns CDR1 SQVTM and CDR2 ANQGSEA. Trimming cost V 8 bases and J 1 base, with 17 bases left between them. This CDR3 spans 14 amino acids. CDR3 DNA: TGCAGCATTTGGACAAACGATGTTAACTATGGCTACACCTTC. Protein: CSIWTNDVNYGYTF. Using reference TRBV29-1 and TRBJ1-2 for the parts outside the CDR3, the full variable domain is SAVISQKPSRDICQRGTSLTIQCQVDSQVTMMFWYRQQPGQSLTLIATANQGSEATYESGFVIDKFPISRPNLTFSTLTVSNMSPEDSSIYLCSIWTNDVNYGYTFGSGTRLTVV.

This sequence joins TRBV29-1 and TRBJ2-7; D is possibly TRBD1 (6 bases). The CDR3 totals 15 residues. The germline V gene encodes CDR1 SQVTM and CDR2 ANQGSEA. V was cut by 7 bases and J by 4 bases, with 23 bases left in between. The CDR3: CSARDTNTGRYEQYF. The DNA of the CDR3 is TGCAGCGCCAGGGACACTAATACGGGGCGGTACGAGCAGTACTTC.

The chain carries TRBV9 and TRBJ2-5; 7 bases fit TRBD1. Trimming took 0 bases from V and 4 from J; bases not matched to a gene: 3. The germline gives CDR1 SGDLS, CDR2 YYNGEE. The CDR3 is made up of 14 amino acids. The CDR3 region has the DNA TGTGCCAGCAGCGTAGGAGGGGGCGCAGAGACCCAGTACTTC. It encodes CASSVGGGAETQYF.

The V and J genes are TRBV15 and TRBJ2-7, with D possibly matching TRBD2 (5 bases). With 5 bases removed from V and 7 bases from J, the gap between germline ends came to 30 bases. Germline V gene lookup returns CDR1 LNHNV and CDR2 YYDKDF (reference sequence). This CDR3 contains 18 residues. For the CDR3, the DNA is TGTGCCACCAGCCGACCGGACGCGGGTTATGGGAGAGGAAATGAGCAGTACTTC. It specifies CATSRPDAGYGRGNEQYF.

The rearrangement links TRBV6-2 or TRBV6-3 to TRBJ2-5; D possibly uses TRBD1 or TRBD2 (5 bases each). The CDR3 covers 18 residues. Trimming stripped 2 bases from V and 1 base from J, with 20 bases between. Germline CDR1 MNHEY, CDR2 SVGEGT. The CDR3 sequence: CASSYGQGRTPSQETQYF. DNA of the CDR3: TGTGCCAGCAGTTACGGGCAGGGACGTACGCCCTCCCAAGAGACCCAGTACTTC.

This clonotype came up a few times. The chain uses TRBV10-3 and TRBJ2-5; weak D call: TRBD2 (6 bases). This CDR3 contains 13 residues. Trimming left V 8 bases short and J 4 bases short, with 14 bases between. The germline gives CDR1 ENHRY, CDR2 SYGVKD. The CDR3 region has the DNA TGTGCCATCGCGAGCGGGCAAGGAGAGACCCAGTACTTC. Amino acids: CAIASGQGETQYF.

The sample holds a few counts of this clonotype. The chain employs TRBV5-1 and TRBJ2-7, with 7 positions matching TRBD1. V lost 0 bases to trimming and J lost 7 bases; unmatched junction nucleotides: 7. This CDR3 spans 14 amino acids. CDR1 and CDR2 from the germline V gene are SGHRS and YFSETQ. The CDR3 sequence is CASSLGAGTEEQYF. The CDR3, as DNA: TGCGCCAGCAGCTTGGGGGCTGGGACAGAAGAGCAGTACTTC.

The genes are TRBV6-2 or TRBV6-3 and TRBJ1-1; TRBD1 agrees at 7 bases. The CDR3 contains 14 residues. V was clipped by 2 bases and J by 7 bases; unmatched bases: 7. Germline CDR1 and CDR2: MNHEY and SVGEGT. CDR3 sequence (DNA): TGTGCCAGCAGTTACCAGGGACAGCCCCGTGAAGCTTTCTTT. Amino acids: CASSYQGQPREAFF.

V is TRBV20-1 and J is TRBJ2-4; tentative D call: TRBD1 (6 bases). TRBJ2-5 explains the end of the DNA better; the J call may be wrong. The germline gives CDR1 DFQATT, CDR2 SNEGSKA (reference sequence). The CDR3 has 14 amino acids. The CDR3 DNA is TGCAGTGCTAAAATACAGGGACGACGGGAGACCCAGTACTTC. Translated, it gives CSAKIQGRRETQYF.

CDR3: CASSPNKPGAGELFF. The CDR3 DNA reads as TGTGCCAGCAGCCCAAACAAGCCGGGGGCCGGGGAGCTGTTTTTT. The rearrangement uses TRBV3-1 and TRBJ2-2; D might be TRBD2 (6 bases). Trimming took 4 bases from V and 6 from J, leaving 15 bases between them. The CDR3 spans 15 residues. CDR1 and CDR2 (germline): LGHDT, YNNKEL (reference sequence).

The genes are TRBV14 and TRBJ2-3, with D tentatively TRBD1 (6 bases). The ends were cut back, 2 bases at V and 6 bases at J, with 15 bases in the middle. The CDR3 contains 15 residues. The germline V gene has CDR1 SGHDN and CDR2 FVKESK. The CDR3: CASSQRARGRDTQYF. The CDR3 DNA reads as TGTGCCAGCAGCCAACGTGCCAGGGGAAGGGATACGCAGTATTTT. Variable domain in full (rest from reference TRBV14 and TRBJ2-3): EAGVTQFPSHSVIEKGQTVTLRCDPISGHDNLYWYRRVMGKEIKFLLHFVKESKQDESGMPNNRFLAERTGGTYSTLKVQPAELEDSGVYFCASSQRARGRDTQYFGPGTRLTVL.

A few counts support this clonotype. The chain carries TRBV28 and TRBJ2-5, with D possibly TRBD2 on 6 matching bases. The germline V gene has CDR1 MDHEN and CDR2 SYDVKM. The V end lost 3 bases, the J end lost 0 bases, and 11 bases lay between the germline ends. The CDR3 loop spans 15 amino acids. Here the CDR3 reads CASSLPGEYQETQYF. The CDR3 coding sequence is TGTGCCAGCAGTTTGCCGGGGGAGTACCAAGAGACCCAGTACTTC.

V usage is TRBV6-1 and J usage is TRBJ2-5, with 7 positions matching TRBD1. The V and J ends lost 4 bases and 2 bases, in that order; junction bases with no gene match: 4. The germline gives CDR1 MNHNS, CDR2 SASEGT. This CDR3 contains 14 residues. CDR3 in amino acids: CASSGHRGQETQYF. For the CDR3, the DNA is TGTGCCAGCAGTGGACACAGGGGTCAAGAGACCCAGTACTTC.

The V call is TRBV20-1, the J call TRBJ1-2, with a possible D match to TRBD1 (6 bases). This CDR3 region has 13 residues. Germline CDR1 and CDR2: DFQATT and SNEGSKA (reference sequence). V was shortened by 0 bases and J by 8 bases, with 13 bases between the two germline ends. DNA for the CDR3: TGCAGTGCTAGAGATAGGGGGGCGGGAGGCTACACCTTC. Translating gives CSARDRGAGGYTF.

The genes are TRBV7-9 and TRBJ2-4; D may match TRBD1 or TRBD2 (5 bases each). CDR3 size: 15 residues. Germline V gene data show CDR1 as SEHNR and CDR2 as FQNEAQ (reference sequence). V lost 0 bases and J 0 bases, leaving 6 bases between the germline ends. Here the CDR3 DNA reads TGTGCCAGCAGCTTAGCCGGGACAGCCAAAAACATTCAGTACTTC. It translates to CASSLAGTAKNIQYF.

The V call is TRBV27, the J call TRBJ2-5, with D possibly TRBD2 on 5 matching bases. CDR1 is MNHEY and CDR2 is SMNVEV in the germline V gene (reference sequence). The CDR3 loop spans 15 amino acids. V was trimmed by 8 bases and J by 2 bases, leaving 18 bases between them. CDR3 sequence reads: CASSPRREHQETQYF. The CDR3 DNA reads TGTGCCAGCTCCCCACGCCGGGAACATCAAGAGACCCAGTACTTC.

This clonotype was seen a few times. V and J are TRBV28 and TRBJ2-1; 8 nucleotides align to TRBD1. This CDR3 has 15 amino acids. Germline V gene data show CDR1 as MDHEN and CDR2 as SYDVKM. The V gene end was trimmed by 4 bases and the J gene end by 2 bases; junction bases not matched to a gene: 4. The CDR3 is CASSWGQETYNEQFF. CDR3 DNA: TGTGCCAGCAGTTGGGGACAGGAAACCTACAATGAGCAGTTCTTC.

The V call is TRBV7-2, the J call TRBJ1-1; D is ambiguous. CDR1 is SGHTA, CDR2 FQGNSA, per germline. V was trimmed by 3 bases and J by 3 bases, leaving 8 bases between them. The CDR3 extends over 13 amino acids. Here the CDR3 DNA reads TGTGCCAGCAGCTTCTCCCTCGACACTGAAGCTTTCTTT. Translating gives CASSFSLDTEAFF.

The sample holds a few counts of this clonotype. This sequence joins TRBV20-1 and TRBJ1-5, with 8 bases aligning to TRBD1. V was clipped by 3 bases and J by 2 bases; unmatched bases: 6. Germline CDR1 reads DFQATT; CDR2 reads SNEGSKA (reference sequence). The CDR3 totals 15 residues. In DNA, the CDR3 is TGCAGTGCTAGTAGGACAGGGCCGGGCAATCAGCCCCAGCATTTT. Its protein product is CSASRTGPGNQPQHF.